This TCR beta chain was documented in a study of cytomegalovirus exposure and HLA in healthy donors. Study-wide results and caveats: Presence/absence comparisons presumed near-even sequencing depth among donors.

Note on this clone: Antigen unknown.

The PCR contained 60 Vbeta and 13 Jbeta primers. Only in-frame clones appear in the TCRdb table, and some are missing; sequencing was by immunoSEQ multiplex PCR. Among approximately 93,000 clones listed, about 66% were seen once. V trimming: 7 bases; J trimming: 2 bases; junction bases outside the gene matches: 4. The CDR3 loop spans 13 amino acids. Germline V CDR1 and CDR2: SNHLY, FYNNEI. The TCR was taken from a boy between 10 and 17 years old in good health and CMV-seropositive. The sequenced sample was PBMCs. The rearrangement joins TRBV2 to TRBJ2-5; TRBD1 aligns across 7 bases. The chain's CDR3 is CASNPGQQETQYF. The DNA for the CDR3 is TGTGCCAGCAACCCGGGACAGCAAGAGACCCAGTACTTC.